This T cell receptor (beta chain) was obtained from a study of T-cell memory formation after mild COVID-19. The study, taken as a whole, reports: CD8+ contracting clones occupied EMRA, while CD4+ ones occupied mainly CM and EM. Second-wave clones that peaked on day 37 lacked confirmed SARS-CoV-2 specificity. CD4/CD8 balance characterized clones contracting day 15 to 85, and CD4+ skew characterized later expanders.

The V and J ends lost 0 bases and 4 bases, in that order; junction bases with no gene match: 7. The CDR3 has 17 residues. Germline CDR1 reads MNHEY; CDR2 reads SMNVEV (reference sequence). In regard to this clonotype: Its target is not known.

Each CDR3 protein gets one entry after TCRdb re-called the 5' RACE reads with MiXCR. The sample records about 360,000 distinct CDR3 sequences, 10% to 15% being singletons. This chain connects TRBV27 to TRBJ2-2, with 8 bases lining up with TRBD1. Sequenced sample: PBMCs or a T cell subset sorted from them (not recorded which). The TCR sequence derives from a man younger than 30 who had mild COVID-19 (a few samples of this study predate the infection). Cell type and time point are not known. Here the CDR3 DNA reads TGTGCCAGCAGTTTATCCTCGGGACAGGTAGTCACCGGGGAGCTGTTTTTT. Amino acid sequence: CASSLSSGQVVTGELFF.